The present TCR beta chain was sequenced within a study of T cell responses to AZD1222 COVID-19 vaccine (dated by TCRdb to about 2021). For the study in its entirety: TCR sequencing covered 233 trial participants: roughly 200 given two doses of AZD1222 and around 26 given two doses of MenACWY control vaccine. Trial participants were enrolled into age subgroups of 18-55, 56-69 and 70-plus years, which contained about 150, 27 and 61 TCR-sequenced participants, respectively.

The time point label, as the study defines it: about 28 days (+/-7) after the second vaccine dose. AZD1222 recipients whose second dose came at about 4 weeks and those whose second dose came at about 12 weeks were combined into one group, since spike-specific TCR depth and breadth did not differ between the two schedules. Vaccinee samples came from UK trials COV001 and COV002, including a single-blind randomized controlled phase 2/3 trial of AZD1222 (ChAdOx1 nCoV-19) in healthy adults. For TCRbeta chain sequencing, PBMC samples from trial participants were taken at day 0 and at day 28 after the second dose. Study-wide findings and limitations: Conclusions about previously exposed vaccinees are limited, since just a handful of AZD1222 recipients were seropositive for SARS-CoV-2 at baseline. The 56-69-year group was small, and its depth increase did not reach significance, likely because of low power. CD4 TCRs associated with the vaccine covered the entire spike protein, and the dominant responses were in regions 160-218 and 743-854. No day 14 peak-response samples were available, so repertoires were characterized only after the peak T cell response. Participants were mostly white British, with more females than males. The authors suggested clonal diversity may have been underestimated. Nearly half of unique spike-specific TCRs reportedly recognized epitopes outside regions mutated in the B.1.351 and B.1.1.7 variants. After two AZD1222 doses, spike-specific TCR breadth and depth were significantly higher than at day 0 and than in MenACWY recipients.

The CDR3 regions of human TCRbeta chains were analyzed by immunosequencing. The original methods were these. Repertoire TCRs were matched against a reference library of SARS-CoV-2-specific TCRs generated with the MIRA antigen-specificity platform. Breadth was defined as the fraction of unique TCRs that were SARS-CoV-2-associated. Depth was defined as the fraction of total T cells that were SARS-CoV-2-associated. Using the MIRA data, each spike-specific TCR was assigned both to the spike region to which the TCR was reactive and to a CD4 or CD8 class. Log10-transformed breadth and depth values were compared by one-way ANOVA with Sidak's multiple comparisons tests. Held by TCRdb, this immuneACCESS table contains in-frame sequences only and omits some clones. Under half of the omission traces to an unresolved V gene where checked; the cause of the rest is unknown. V, J and clone size derive from that table, while D and trimming were established from the DNA sequence. Present in this sample are 200,000 or so clones, 90% to 95% of which were seen just once. Of the sample, more than 0.8% falls within the top ten clones.

A single count supports this clone. Which antigen it targets is not known. No clone much larger than this one lies a single base away; base qualities are absent. The material sequenced was peripheral blood, taken 28 days after the second AZD1222 dose. The sequence was obtained from an adult who received the AZD1222 COVID-19 vaccine.

The DNA reads TGTGCCAGCAGCCAACGGGGTATGGGCAATCAGCCCCAGCATTTT. Its protein product is CASSQRGMGNQPQHF. This receptor chain uses TRBV3-1 (or the pseudogene TRBV3-2) and TRBJ1-5, with no confident D gene call. The CDR3 goes from the cysteine to the phenylalanine over 15 residues. The kept DNA is CDR3 alone, 45 bases in frame from the first base. Between the V and J ends, shortened by 2 bases and 2 bases respectively, the junction contains 10 bases. The CDR1 and CDR2 encoded by the germline V gene (reference sequence) are LGHDT and YNNKEL.